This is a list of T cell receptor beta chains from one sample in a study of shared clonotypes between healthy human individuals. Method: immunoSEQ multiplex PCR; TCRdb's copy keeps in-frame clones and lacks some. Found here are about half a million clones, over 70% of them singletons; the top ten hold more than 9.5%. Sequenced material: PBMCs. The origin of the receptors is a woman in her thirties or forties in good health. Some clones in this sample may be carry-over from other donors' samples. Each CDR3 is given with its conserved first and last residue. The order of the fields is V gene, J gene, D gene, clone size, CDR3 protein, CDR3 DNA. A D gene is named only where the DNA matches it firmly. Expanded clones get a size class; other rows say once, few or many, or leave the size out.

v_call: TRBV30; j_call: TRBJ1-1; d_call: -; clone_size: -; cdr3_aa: CAWSVIWGTANTEAFF; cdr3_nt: TGTGCCTGGAGTGTTATATGGGGGACGGCGAACACTGAAGCTTTCTTT
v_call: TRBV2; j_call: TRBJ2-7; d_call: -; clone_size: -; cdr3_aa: CASSGALVGQYF; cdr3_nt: TGTGCCAGCAGTGGGGCACTAGTCGGGCAGTACTTC
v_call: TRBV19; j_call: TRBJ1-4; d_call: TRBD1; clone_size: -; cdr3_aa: CASSQGRNEKLFF; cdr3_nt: TGTGCCAGTTCACAGGGGAGAAATGAAAAACTGTTTTTT
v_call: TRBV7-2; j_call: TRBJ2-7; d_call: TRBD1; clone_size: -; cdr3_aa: CASSGTGAYEQYF; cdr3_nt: TGTGCCAGCTCCGGGACAGGGGCCTACGAGCAGTACTTC
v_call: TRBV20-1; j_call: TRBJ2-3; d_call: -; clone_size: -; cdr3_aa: CSAKKGTQYF; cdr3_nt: TGCAGTGCTAAGAAGGGTACGCAGTATTTT
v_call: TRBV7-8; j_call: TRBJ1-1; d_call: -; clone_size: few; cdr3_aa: CASSLAGRRTEAFF; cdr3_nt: TGTGCCAGCAGCTTAGCGGGTAGAAGGACTGAAGCTTTCTTT
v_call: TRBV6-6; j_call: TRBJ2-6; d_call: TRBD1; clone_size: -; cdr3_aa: CASSYYQGAGANVLTF; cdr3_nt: TGTGCCAGCAGTTACTACCAGGGGGCTGGGGCCAACGTCCTGACTTTC
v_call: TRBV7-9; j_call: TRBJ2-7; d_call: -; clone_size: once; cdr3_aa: CASSLALGTYHEQYF; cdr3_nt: TGTGCCAGCAGCTTAGCGTTGGGGACATACCACGAGCAGTACTTC
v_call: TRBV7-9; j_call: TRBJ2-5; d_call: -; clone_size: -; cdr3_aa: CASGQRGETQYF; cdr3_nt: TGTGCCAGCGGACAAAGGGGGGAGACCCAGTACTTC
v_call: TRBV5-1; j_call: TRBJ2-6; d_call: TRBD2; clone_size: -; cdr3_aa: CASSPRGGLRSGANVLTF; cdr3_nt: TGCGCCAGCAGCCCACGGGGGGGGCTCCGCTCTGGGGCCAACGTCCTGACTTTC